Listed here are 19 T cell receptor beta chains from one sample, sequenced in a study of blood T cell repertoires in COVID-19. Sequencing used immunoSEQ multiplex PCR; TCRdb keeps in-frame clones, though not all of them. Found here are approximately 100,000 clones, roughly 87% of them singletons; the top ten hold 5% to 8%. Sequencing was performed on peripheral blood. Receptors were obtained from a human donor in a cohort sampled during active COVID-19.

This clone occurred a few times. The V gene is TRBV6-2 or TRBV6-3, the J gene TRBJ1-2; D remains ambiguous. The V gene lost 5 bases and the J gene lost 3 bases, with 7 bases spanning the gap. Germline CDR1 and CDR2: MNHEY and SVGEGT. The CDR3 contains 12 residues. The CDR3 bases are TGTGCCAGCAGTGCCACTGACTATGGCTACACCTTC. Its translation is CASSATDYGYTF.

CDR3: CASSVTGTGGLYSNQPQHF. CDR3 bases: TGTGCCAGTAGTGTGACCGGGACAGGGGGACTGTATAGCAATCAGCCCCAGCATTTT. The chain joins TRBV19 to TRBJ1-5; 11 bases map to TRBD1. The CDR3 is made up of 19 amino acids. J gave up 0 bases and V 5 bases, and 12 bases lay outside the gene matches. Germline values: CDR1 LNHDA, CDR2 SQIVND (reference sequence).

V gene TRBV27 combines with J gene TRBJ2-5, with 9 bases aligning to TRBD1. CDR3 size: 17 residues. Germline CDR1 and CDR2: MNHEY and SMNVEV (reference sequence). The trim removed 6 bases at V and 4 bases at J, leaving 15 bases unmatched. CDR3 region: CASRKWPGTGISETQYF. For the CDR3, the DNA is TGTGCCAGCAGAAAGTGGCCCGGGACAGGGATATCAGAGACCCAGTACTTC.

The rearrangement links TRBV7-9 to TRBJ1-2; a possible D gene is TRBD1 (6 bases). This CDR3 contains 14 residues. Trimming shortened V by 1 base and J by 5 bases, and 11 bases separated the two germline ends. Looked up from germline, CDR1 is SEHNR and CDR2 is FQNEAQ (reference sequence). Written as DNA, the CDR3 is TGTGCCAGCAGCTTAGTTCAGGGGCTTTATGGCTACACCTTC. This gives the protein CASSLVQGLYGYTF. Looking up the rest from reference TRBV7-9 and TRBJ1-2 gives the full variable domain: DTGVSQNPRHKITKRGQNVTFRCDPISEHNRLYWYRQTLGQGPEFLTYFQNEAQLEKSRLLSDRFSAERPKGSFSTLEIQRTEQGDSAMYLCASSLVQGLYGYTFGSGTRLTVV.

The V gene is TRBV27, the J gene TRBJ1-2, with 7 bases fitting TRBD1. CDR1 is MNHEY and CDR2 is SMNVEV in the germline V gene (reference sequence). V lost 6 bases and J lost 4; bases outside the gene matches: 11. This CDR3 comprises 15 residues. CDR3 region: CASRLQTGPGYGYTF. As DNA, the CDR3 is TGTGCCAGCAGACTCCAGACAGGGCCGGGCTATGGCTACACCTTC.

This clone has just one count. The genes are TRBV5-5 and TRBJ1-2; D perhaps matches TRBD1 (5 bases). V shed 4 bases and J shed 8 bases, with 27 bases lying between them. CDR3 length: 17 amino acids. Germline CDR1 and CDR2: SGHKS and YYEKEE (reference sequence). CDR3 bases: TGTGCCAGCAGCGCAACCGGGACGCAGCGAATCGGAGGGGGCTACACCTTC. Translated: CASSATGTQRIGGGYTF.

The chain joins TRBV27 to TRBJ2-7, with 10 bases lining up with TRBD1. Germline trimming cut 3 bases from V and 5 bases from J; bases unmatched to any gene: 4. Looked up from germline, CDR1 is MNHEY and CDR2 is SMNVEV (reference sequence). The CDR3 runs to 14 residues. The CDR3 DNA follows: TGTGCCAGCAGTTTCGTGGGGACAGGGGACGAGCAGTACTTC. Encoded protein: CASSFVGTGDEQYF.

V usage is TRBV7-8 and J usage is TRBJ2-7; TRBD1 might be the D (6 bases). V dropped 6 bases and J dropped 0 bases, with 12 bases sitting between them. The CDR3 covers 14 residues. Germline lookup yields CDR1 SGHVS and CDR2 FQNEAQ. The CDR3 loop reads CASSDRRSSYEQYF. As DNA, the CDR3 is TGTGCCAGCAGTGACAGGAGAAGCTCCTACGAGCAGTACTTC.

The chain uses TRBV19 and TRBJ2-2, with TRBD2 matching over 15 bases. The CDR3 is made up of 19 amino acids. Germline CDR1 LNHDA, CDR2 SQIVND (reference sequence). Unmatched junction bases numbered 6, after V lost 3 bases and J lost 1 base. The CDR3 region has the DNA TGTGCCAGTAGTATTTGGGGACTAGCGGGAGGTGAGAACACCGGGGAGCTGTTTTTT. Translating gives CASSIWGLAGGENTGELFF.

The table lists this clone with a count of one. This sequence joins TRBV19 and TRBJ2-4; no firm D call. CDR1 LNHDA and CDR2 SQIVND come from the germline V gene (reference sequence). V shed 0 bases and J shed 6 bases, with 6 bases lying between them. The CDR3 loop spans 13 amino acids. The CDR3 sequence is CASSIDPGNIQYF. CDR3 coding DNA: TGTGCCAGTAGTATAGATCCGGGAAACATTCAGTACTTC. The full variable domain, completed using reference TRBV19 and TRBJ2-4, is DGGITQSPKYLFRKEGQNVTLSCEQNLNHDAMYWYRQDPGQGLRLIYYSQIVNDFQKGDIAEGYSVSREKKESFPLTVTSAQKNPTAFYLCASSIDPGNIQYFGAGTRLSVL.

The rearrangement joins TRBV5-4 to TRBJ2-1; no firm D call. This CDR3 has 14 residues. V was shortened by 6 bases and J by 3 bases, with 13 bases between the two germline ends. Germline values: CDR1 SGHNT, CDR2 YYREEE (reference sequence). CDR3 nucleotides: TGTGCCAGCACCTACTCCCGAAACTACAATGAGCAGTTCTTC. Translation: CASTYSRNYNEQFF.

V and J are TRBV2 and TRBJ2-7; weak D call: TRBD2 (5 bases). Germline CDR1 is SNHLY and CDR2 is FYNNEI. V lost 2 bases and J lost 1, with 12 bases in between. The CDR3 loop spans 15 amino acids. The CDR3 region has the DNA TGTGCCAGCAGTGAACTTAGGACTGGGTCCTACGAGCAGTACTTC. Translation: CASSELRTGSYEQYF.

The rearrangement joins TRBV19 to TRBJ1-2, with 10 bases aligning to TRBD1. This CDR3 contains 15 residues. The germline gives CDR1 LNHDA, CDR2 SQIVND (reference sequence). The J segment lost 4 bases and the V segment lost 6 bases, leaving 8 bases of the junction unmatched. The CDR3 loop reads CASRPDRGNIYGYTF. CDR3 coding DNA: TGTGCCAGTAGGCCGGACAGGGGGAATATCTATGGCTACACCTTC.

This chain uses TRBV2 with TRBJ2-3, with 9 bases that match TRBD1. V lost 6 bases to trimming and J lost 3 bases; unmatched junction nucleotides: 7. The CDR3 is made up of 15 amino acids. Germline-derived CDR1 and CDR2 are SNHLY and FYNNEI. CDR3 sequence (DNA): TGTGCCAGCAGGCCTGGGACAGGGAGGACAGATACGCAGTATTTT. Amino acids: CASRPGTGRTDTQYF.

The chain combines TRBV6-6 with TRBJ2-5, with 8 bases that match TRBD2. The trim removed 6 bases at V and 3 bases at J, leaving 6 bases unmatched. The V gene's germline CDR1 is MNHNY and CDR2 SVGAGI (reference sequence). This CDR3 spans 14 amino acids. CDR3: CASSTGTSEETQYF. DNA of the CDR3: TGTGCCAGCAGCACCGGGACTAGTGAAGAGACCCAGTACTTC.

The rearrangement joins TRBV7-9 to TRBJ2-1; TRBD2 agrees at 9 bases. Germline CDR1 and CDR2: SEHNR and FQNEAQ (reference sequence). This CDR3 is 15 amino acids long. Trimming removed 5 bases from V and 8 bases from J; junction bases left unmatched: 10. The CDR3 DNA reads TGTGCCAGCAGCGACACCGGGACTAGCAGCCATGAGCAGTTCTTC. As protein: CASSDTGTSSHEQFF.

The chain links TRBV28 to TRBJ1-3; possible D gene TRBD1, 6 bases. Germline V lookup: CDR1 MDHEN, CDR2 SYDVKM. V was cut by 2 bases and J by 0 bases, with 11 bases left in between. This CDR3 is 16 amino acids long. The CDR3 sequence: CASSLRGGSSGNTIYF. The CDR3 coding sequence is TGTGCCAGCAGTTTAAGGGGGGGTTCCTCTGGAAACACCATATATTTT.

CDR3 amino acids: CASSYSYSGPDYTF. CDR3 DNA: TGTGCCAGCAGTTACTCGTATTCTGGGCCCGACTACACCTTC. The V and J genes are TRBV6-5 and TRBJ1-2; D call uncertain. V was clipped by 0 bases and J by 10 bases, with 15 bases between them. The germline V gene encodes CDR1 MNHEY and CDR2 SVGAGI. The CDR3 has 14 residues.

The chain is built from TRBV10-2 and TRBJ1-1; D is perhaps TRBD1 (6 bases). Germline V gives CDR1 WSHSY, CDR2 SAAADI. The CDR3 is made up of 14 amino acids. V was pared by 3 bases and J by 3 bases, with 11 bases between. In DNA form, the CDR3 reads TGCGCCAGCAGTGAACAGGGTTCCGACACTGAAGCTTTCTTT. It specifies CASSEQGSDTEAFF.